A selection of T cell receptor beta chains follows, all from one sample in a study of vaccination and CD4 T cells after COVID-19. TCRdb reprocessed the PCR reads via MiXCR and lists one record per CDR3 protein. Here the sample spans around 19,000 distinct CDR3 sequences, roughly 40% being singletons. These receptors have no identified antigens. Sequenced sample: CD4+ T cells from blood, cultured in vitro. The receptor set was obtained from a human donor who had recovered from COVID-19. Both conserved end residues are part of each CDR3. The order of the fields is J gene, clone size, V gene, CDR3 length, D gene, CDR3 DNA, CDR3 protein. The D gene is left open where the match is weak. Size is stated for part of the rows, as once, few or many counts, or as a class when the clone is expanded.

J: TRBJ2-2; size: .; V: TRBV21-1; length: 12; D: .; DNA: TGTGCCAGCATCCGGTCTGTCGGGGAGCTGTTTTTT; CDR3: CASIRSVGELFF
J: TRBJ2-3; size: few; V: TRBV11-3; length: 13; D: .; DNA: TGTGCCAGCAGCTTAGGAGACACAGATACGCAGTATTTT; CDR3: CASSLGDTDTQYF
J: TRBJ2-3; size: .; V: TRBV20-1; length: 14; D: .; DNA: TGCAGTGCCTGGTGGGGGGCTAGCACAGATACGCAGTATTTT; CDR3: CSAWWGASTDTQYF
J: TRBJ1-1; size: few; V: TRBV28; length: 16; D: .; DNA: TGTGCCAGCAGCACTCGGGGGGGCCGGCGGTGGACTGAAGCTTTCTTT; CDR3: CASSTRGGRRWTEAFF
J: TRBJ1-2; size: few; V: TRBV5-1; length: 13; D: .; DNA: TGCGCCAGCAGCTTGCTTCAGAATCATGGCTACACCTTC; CDR3: CASSLLQNHGYTF
J: TRBJ1-5; size: .; V: TRBV4-2; length: 12; D: .; DNA: TGTGCCAGCAGGAATAGCAATCAGCCCCAGCATTTT; CDR3: CASRNSNQPQHF
J: TRBJ2-7; size: .; V: TRBV20-1; length: 17; D: .; DNA: TGCAGTGCTCGACAGGAGCTAGCGGTCCCTTTTCGGTACGAGCAGTACTTC; CDR3: CSARQELAVPFRYEQYF
J: TRBJ2-2; size: few; V: TRBV28; length: 15; D: .; DNA: TGTGCCAGCAGTTTATCCTGGCCGAACACCGGGGAGCTGTTTTTT; CDR3: CASSLSWPNTGELFF
J: TRBJ2-7; size: .; V: TRBV5-1; length: 14; D: .; DNA: TGCGCCAGCAGCCCGCAGGGGCTCTCCTACGAGCAGTACTTC; CDR3: CASSPQGLSYEQYF
J: TRBJ2-1; size: .; V: TRBV19; length: 15; D: TRBD2; DNA: TGTGCCAGTAGTAATCTAGCGGGATTCAGGAATGAGCAGTTCTTC; CDR3: CASSNLAGFRNEQFF
J: TRBJ2-1; size: .; V: TRBV20-1; length: 19; D: TRBD2; DNA: TGCAGTGCCGCTTCTTTGGGACTAGCGGGAGCCCTCCTCTTGGATGAGCAGTTCTTC; CDR3: CSAASLGLAGALLLDEQFF
J: TRBJ1-1; size: few; V: TRBV28; length: 13; D: .; DNA: TGTGCCAGCAGGGTGACGGAAAACACTGAAGCTTTCTTT; CDR3: CASRVTENTEAFF
J: TRBJ2-7; size: .; V: TRBV6-1; length: 13; D: TRBD1; DNA: TGTGCCAGCACTCGGGACAGGGTGTACGAGCAGTACTTC; CDR3: CASTRDRVYEQYF
J: TRBJ2-1; size: .; V: TRBV2; length: 12; D: .; DNA: TGTGCCAGCAGTTCTGACCGCCCGCAGCAGTTCTTC; CDR3: CASSSDRPQQFF
J: TRBJ2-3; size: .; V: TRBV2; length: 15; D: .; DNA: TGTGCCAGCAGTATGATCCTAGGAAACACAGATACGCAGTATTTT; CDR3: CASSMILGNTDTQYF
J: TRBJ1-5; size: few; V: TRBV27; length: 13; D: .; DNA: TGTGCCAGCAGTTTCCAGGAATATCAGCCCCAGCATTTT; CDR3: CASSFQEYQPQHF
J: TRBJ2-7; size: .; V: TRBV2; length: 15; D: .; DNA: TGTGCCAGCAGTGAAGAGGCAGGGCTTGACGCCGAGCAGTACTTC; CDR3: CASSEEAGLDAEQYF
J: TRBJ2-4; size: few; V: TRBV7-2; length: 13; D: .; DNA: TGTGCCAGCAGCACGTCCGTCAAAAACATTCAGTACTTC; CDR3: CASSTSVKNIQYF
J: TRBJ1-4; size: .; V: TRBV28; length: 15; D: .; DNA: TGTGCCAGTCATCAGACGGGGGCCCTTAATGAAAAACTGTTTTTT; CDR3: CASHQTGALNEKLFF
J: TRBJ1-6; size: few; V: TRBV30; length: 12; D: .; DNA: TGTGCCTGGAGTGTAGGGAACTCACCCCTCCACTTT; CDR3: CAWSVGNSPLHF
J: TRBJ2-1; size: .; V: TRBV10-3; length: 14; D: .; DNA: TGTGCCAGTAAAGTAGCGAGCTCCTACAATGAGCAGTTCTTC; CDR3: CASKVASSYNEQFF
J: TRBJ2-3; size: .; V: TRBV7-9; length: 20; D: TRBD2; DNA: TGTGCCAGCAGCTTAGATCTTGGGCGGGAGGGCCGGCTGGGCACAGATACGCAGTATTTT; CDR3: CASSLDLGREGRLGTDTQYF
J: TRBJ2-1; size: few; V: TRBV30; length: 13; D: .; DNA: TGTGCCTGGAGTGTAGCTTGGGACAATGAGCAGTTCTTC; CDR3: CAWSVAWDNEQFF
J: TRBJ2-2; size: .; V: TRBV4-3; length: 17; D: TRBD2; DNA: TGCGCCAGCAGCCAAGTGACTAGCGGAAAAAACACCGGGGAGCTGTTTTTT; CDR3: CASSQVTSGKNTGELFF
J: TRBJ2-7; size: .; V: TRBV19; length: 13; D: .; DNA: TGTGCCAGTAGTCCCAACCCAGCCTACGAGCAGTACTTC; CDR3: CASSPNPAYEQYF
J: TRBJ2-3; size: few; V: TRBV7-6; length: 14; D: TRBD2; DNA: TGTGCCAGCAGCCCAGGAGCGGGAGTAAATACGCAGTATTTT; CDR3: CASSPGAGVNTQYF
J: TRBJ1-1; size: few; V: TRBV6-2/TRBV6-3; length: 16; D: TRBD1; DNA: TGTGCCAGCAGTGAACAGGGGGGCCCGATGATAACTGAAGCTTTCTTT; CDR3: CASSEQGGPMITEAFF
J: TRBJ2-7; size: .; V: TRBV6-1; length: 12; D: .; DNA: TGTGCCAGCACCTCTGGGATCGGGCAGCAGTACTTC; CDR3: CASTSGIGQQYF
J: TRBJ2-2; size: .; V: TRBV20-1; length: 13; D: .; DNA: TGCAGTGCTAGAGTTCCGTTAACCGGGGAGCTGTTTTTT; CDR3: CSARVPLTGELFF
J: TRBJ2-7; size: few; V: TRBV10-3; length: 14; D: TRBD2; DNA: TGTGCCATCCAAAGGACTAGCGGTACTTACGAGCAGTACTTC; CDR3: CAIQRTSGTYEQYF
J: TRBJ2-1; size: .; V: TRBV5-4; length: 16; D: TRBD2; DNA: TGTGCCAGCAGGACTAGCGGGAGGGCACTCTACAATGAGCAGTTCTTC; CDR3: CASRTSGRALYNEQFF
J: TRBJ2-3; size: few; V: TRBV7-2; length: 12; D: .; DNA: TGTGCCAGCAGCTTTTTGGTGGGTACGCAGTATTTT; CDR3: CASSFLVGTQYF
J: TRBJ2-5; size: few; V: TRBV11-3; length: 14; D: TRBD2; DNA: TGTGCCAGCAGCTTAGTGGCGGGAGCGGAGACCCAGTACTTC; CDR3: CASSLVAGAETQYF
J: TRBJ2-1; size: medium-sized; V: TRBV7-8; length: 14; D: .; DNA: TGTGCCAGCAGCTTAGCGGTCAGCCACAATGAGCAGTTCTTC; CDR3: CASSLAVSHNEQFF
J: TRBJ1-1; size: .; V: TRBV19; length: 14; D: .; DNA: TGTGCCAGTAGTATTAGCAGGGTTGGCACTGAAGCTTTCTTT; CDR3: CASSISRVGTEAFF
J: TRBJ1-6; size: few; V: TRBV20-1; length: 15; D: .; DNA: TGCAGTGCTAGGGGTGGTGGAGGACTAGGCTCACCCCTCCACTTT; CDR3: CSARGGGGLGSPLHF
J: TRBJ1-6; size: .; V: TRBV5-1; length: 15; D: TRBD1; DNA: TGCGCCAGCAGCTTGGCAGGGGGAGGGAATTCACCCCTCCACTTT; CDR3: CASSLAGGGNSPLHF
J: TRBJ2-2; size: .; V: TRBV6-1; length: 15; D: TRBD2; DNA: TGTGCCAGCAGGGAACTAGCGGGAGCCACCGGGGAGCTGTTTTTT; CDR3: CASRELAGATGELFF
J: TRBJ1-4; size: .; V: TRBV28; length: 16; D: .; DNA: TGTGCCAGCAGGCCCGTCCCCGGGGCAACTAATGAAAAACTGTTTTTT; CDR3: CASRPVPGATNEKLFF
J: TRBJ2-5; size: .; V: TRBV2; length: 17; D: TRBD2; DNA: TGTGCCAGCCAGAGGGGACTAGCGGGAGGGCCGGGCGAGACCCAGTACTTC; CDR3: CASQRGLAGGPGETQYF
J: TRBJ1-1; size: few; V: TRBV11-2; length: 14; D: .; DNA: TGTGCCAGCAGCTTAGAGGCAGGGGTTCATGAAGCTTTCTTT; CDR3: CASSLEAGVHEAFF
J: TRBJ2-7; size: .; V: TRBV6-1; length: 15; D: TRBD1; DNA: TGTGCCAGCAGTGAAGAATCGGGACAGTCCTACGAGCAGTACTTC; CDR3: CASSEESGQSYEQYF
J: TRBJ2-2; size: .; V: TRBV6-1; length: 15; D: TRBD2; DNA: TGTGCCAGCAGTCCCGGGACTAGCGGGACTGGGGAGCTGTTTTTT; CDR3: CASSPGTSGTGELFF
J: TRBJ1-2; size: .; V: TRBV24-1; length: 11; D: .; DNA: TGTGCCACCTGTGATAACTATGGCTACACCTTC; CDR3: CATCDNYGYTF
J: TRBJ1-1; size: .; V: TRBV20-1; length: 15; D: TRBD1; DNA: TGCAGTGCTACCCGAAACCCACAGGGGGTCACTGAAGCTTTCTTT; CDR3: CSATRNPQGVTEAFF
J: TRBJ1-6; size: .; V: TRBV4-3; length: 14; D: .; DNA: TGCGCCAGCAGCCAAGATAGGGGGTTCTCACCCCTCCACTTT; CDR3: CASSQDRGFSPLHF
J: TRBJ2-3; size: .; V: TRBV30; length: 14; D: .; DNA: TGTGCCTGGAAACCTCAGGGAAACACAGATACGCAGTATTTT; CDR3: CAWKPQGNTDTQYF
J: TRBJ1-2; size: few; V: TRBV7-9; length: 16; D: .; DNA: TGTGCCAGCAGCTTAGCACCAACCGGGGCCCCCGGCGGCTACACCTTC; CDR3: CASSLAPTGAPGGYTF
J: TRBJ1-4; size: .; V: TRBV28; length: 14; D: TRBD1; DNA: TGTGCCAGCAGGCGTCGGACAGGAAATGAAAAACTGTTTTTT; CDR3: CASRRRTGNEKLFF
J: TRBJ2-5; size: .; V: TRBV10-2; length: 15; D: TRBD2; DNA: TGCGCCAGCAGCAGGGGTAGCGGGAGCTTTGGGACCCAGTACTTC; CDR3: CASSRGSGSFGTQYF